The source of this T cell receptor (beta chain) is a study of cytotoxic CD8 clonotypes in ibrutinib-treated CLL. At the level of the study: After a median of around 70 months, some 15 patients stayed remitted and approximately 12 progressed; responses had been partial in approximately 24 and complete in 2. Per sample, productive templates averaged nearly 260,000 and productive rearrangements averaged roughly 91,000.

Profiling relied on immunoSEQ multiplex PCR, and the TCRdb table lists in-frame clones only, not all of them. Counted here are about 310,000 clones, around four fifths occurring once; the ten biggest clones make up 6.5% to 8.5%. In regard to this clone: Its target is not known.

Study results and caveats: Clonality correlated strongly with circulating CD8+ T cells and exceeded age-matched healthy donors at baseline. Stable or contracted on treatment, public clonotypes were also uncommon.

The J segment lost 7 bases and the V segment lost 2 bases, leaving 5 bases of the junction unmatched. The CDR3 runs 13 residues. Per the germline V gene, CDR1 is SGHTS and CDR2 is YDEGEE. The input for sequencing was PBMCs, taken before ibrutinib treatment. The sequence derives from a human donor with chronic lymphocytic leukemia. This chain joins TRBV5-8 and TRBJ2-5, with TRBD1 matching over 7 bases. DNA for the CDR3: TGTGCCAGCAGCTTAGGGACAGAAGGGACCCAGTACTTC. It translates to CASSLGTEGTQYF.